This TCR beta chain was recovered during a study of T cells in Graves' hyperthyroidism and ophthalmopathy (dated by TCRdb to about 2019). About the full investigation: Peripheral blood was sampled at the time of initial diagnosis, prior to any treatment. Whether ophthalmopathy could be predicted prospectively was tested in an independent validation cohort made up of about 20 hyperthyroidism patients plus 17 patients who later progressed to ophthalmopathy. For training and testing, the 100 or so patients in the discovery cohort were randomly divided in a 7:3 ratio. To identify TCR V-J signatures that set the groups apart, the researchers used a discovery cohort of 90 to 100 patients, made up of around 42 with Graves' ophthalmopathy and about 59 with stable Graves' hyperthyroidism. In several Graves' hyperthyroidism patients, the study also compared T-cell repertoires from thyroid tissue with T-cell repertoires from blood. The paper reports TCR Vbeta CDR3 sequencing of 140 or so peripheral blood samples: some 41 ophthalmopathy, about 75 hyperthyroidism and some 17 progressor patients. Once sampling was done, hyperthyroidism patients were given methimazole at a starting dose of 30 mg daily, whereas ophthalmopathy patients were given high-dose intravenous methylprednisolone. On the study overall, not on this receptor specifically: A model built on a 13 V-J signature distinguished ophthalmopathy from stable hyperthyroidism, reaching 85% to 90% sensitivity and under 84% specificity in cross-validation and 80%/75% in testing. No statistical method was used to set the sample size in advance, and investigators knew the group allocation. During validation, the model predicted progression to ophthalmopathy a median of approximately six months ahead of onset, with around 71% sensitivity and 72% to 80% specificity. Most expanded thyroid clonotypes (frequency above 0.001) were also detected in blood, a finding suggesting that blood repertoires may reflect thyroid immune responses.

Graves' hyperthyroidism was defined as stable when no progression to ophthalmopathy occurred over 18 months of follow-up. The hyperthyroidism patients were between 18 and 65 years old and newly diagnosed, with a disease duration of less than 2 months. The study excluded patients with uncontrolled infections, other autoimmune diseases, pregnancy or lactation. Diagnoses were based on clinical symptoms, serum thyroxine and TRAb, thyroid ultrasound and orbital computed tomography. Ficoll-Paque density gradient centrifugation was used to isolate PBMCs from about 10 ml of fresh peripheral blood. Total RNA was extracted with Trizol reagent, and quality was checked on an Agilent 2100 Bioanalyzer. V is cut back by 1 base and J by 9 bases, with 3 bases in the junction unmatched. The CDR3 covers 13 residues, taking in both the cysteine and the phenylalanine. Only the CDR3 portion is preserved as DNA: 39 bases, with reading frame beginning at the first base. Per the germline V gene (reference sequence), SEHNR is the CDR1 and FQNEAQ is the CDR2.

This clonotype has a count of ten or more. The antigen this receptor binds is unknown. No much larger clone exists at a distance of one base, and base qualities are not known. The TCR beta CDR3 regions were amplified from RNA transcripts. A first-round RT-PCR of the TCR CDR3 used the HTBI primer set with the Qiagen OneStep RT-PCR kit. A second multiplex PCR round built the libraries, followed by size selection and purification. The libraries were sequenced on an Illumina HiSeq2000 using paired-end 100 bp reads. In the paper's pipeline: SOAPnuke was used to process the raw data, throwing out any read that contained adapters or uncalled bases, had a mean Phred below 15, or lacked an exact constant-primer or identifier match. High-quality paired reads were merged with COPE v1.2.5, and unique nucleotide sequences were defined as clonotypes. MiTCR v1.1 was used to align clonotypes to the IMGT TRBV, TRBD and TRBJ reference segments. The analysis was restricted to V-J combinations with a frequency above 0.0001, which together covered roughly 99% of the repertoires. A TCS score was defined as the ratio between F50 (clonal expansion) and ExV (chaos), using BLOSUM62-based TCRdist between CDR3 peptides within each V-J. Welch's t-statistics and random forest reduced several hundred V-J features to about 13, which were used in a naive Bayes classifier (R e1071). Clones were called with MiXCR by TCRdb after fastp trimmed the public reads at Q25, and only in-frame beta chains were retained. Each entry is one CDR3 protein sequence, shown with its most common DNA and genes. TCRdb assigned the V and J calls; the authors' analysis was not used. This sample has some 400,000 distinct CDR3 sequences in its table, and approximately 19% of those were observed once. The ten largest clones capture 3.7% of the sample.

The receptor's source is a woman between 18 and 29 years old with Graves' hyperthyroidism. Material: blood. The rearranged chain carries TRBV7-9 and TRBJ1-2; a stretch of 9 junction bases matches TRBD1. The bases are TGTGCCAGCAGCTTAGGGGACAGGGCCCGCTACACCTTC. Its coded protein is CASSLGDRARYTF. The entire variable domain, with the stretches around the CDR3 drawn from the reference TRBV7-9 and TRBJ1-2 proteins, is DTGVSQNPRHKITKRGQNVTFRCDPISEHNRLYWYRQTLGQGPEFLTYFQNEAQLEKSRLLSDRFSAERPKGSFSTLEIQRTEQGDSAMYLCASSLGDRARYTFGSGTRLTVV.